This T cell receptor (beta chain) was observed in a study of blood T cell repertoires in COVID-19. V lost 7 bases and J lost 1; bases outside the gene matches: 4. CDR3 length equals 13 residues. The germline V gene encodes CDR1 SGDLS and CDR2 YYNGEE. Measured with immunoSEQ multiplex PCR; TCRdb has only the in-frame clones, and not every one. This sample carries around 250,000 clones, around four fifths of them seen once, and the ten largest clones take around 7.9%. The TCR was taken from a man aged 35 to 55 with active or convalescent COVID-19. This sequence joins TRBV9 and TRBJ1-1; 7 bases fit TRBD1. The sequencing sample was made of peripheral blood. The CDR3 nucleotides are TGTGCCAGCGGGGGACAGCGGAACACTGAAGCTTTCTTT. Amino acids: CASGGQRNTEAFF.